What follows are 22 T cell receptor beta chains derived from one specimen sequenced in a study of technical replicates of blood from several donors. Repertoires were generated with immunoSEQ multiplex PCR, while TCRdb's copy carries only in-frame clones and drops some. The sample includes around 63,000 clones, roughly 98% seen only once; the top ten take roughly 0.15%. Sequenced material: T cells isolated from PBMCs. These receptors all come from a human donor in good health.

The chain carries TRBV7-9 and TRBJ2-7, with TRBD2 matching 12 bases. CDR3 size: 15 residues. V gave up 4 bases and J gave up 7 bases; unmatched junction bases: 8. Germline V gives CDR1 SEHNR, CDR2 FQNEAQ (reference sequence). The CDR3 protein is CASSSRTSGMGEQYF. The DNA for the CDR3 is TGTGCCAGCAGCTCGCGGACTAGCGGGATGGGTGAGCAGTACTTC.

The chain links TRBV10-1 to TRBJ2-2; D ambiguous. CDR3 length equals 14 residues. The V end lost 9 bases, the J end lost 0 bases, and 11 bases lay between the germline ends. Germline CDR1 is WNHNN and CDR2 is SYGVQD (reference sequence). CDR3 protein: CASGFGANTGELFF. CDR3 nucleotide sequence: TGCGCCAGTGGGTTCGGAGCGAACACCGGGGAGCTGTTTTTT.

This clone was counted a single time. The V and J genes are TRBV11-2 and TRBJ2-1; D uncertain. The CDR3 loop spans 16 amino acids. Deletions cut 3 bases from V and 0 bases from J, with 12 bases between. CDR1 is SGHAT and CDR2 is FQNNGV in the germline V gene. The CDR3 loop reads CASSFGGRGSYNEQFF. CDR3 nucleotide sequence: TGTGCCAGCAGCTTTGGTGGTCGAGGCTCCTACAATGAGCAGTTCTTC.

The V call is TRBV6-5, the J call TRBJ2-2, with 9 bases fitting TRBD2. The CDR3 runs to 15 residues. V was pared by 10 bases and J by 4 bases, with 10 bases of the junction left unmatched. Per germline, CDR1 MNHEY and CDR2 SVGAGI. The CDR3 coding sequence is TGTGCCACCGTAAGAGCGGGAGGAGGCACCGGGGAGCTGTTTTTT. It is translated as CATVRAGGGTGELFF.

The J gene is TRBJ2-7, the V gene TRBV7-9, with D possibly matching TRBD2 (5 bases). Germline V lookup: CDR1 SEHNR, CDR2 FQNEAQ (reference sequence). The ends were cut back, 1 base at V and 5 bases at J, with 18 bases in the middle. The CDR3 covers 16 residues. The CDR3 protein is CASSLGDRGSENEQYF. Here the CDR3 DNA reads TGTGCCAGCAGCTTAGGCGACCGCGGGTCGGAGAACGAGCAGTACTTC.

The chain joins TRBV14 to TRBJ1-2; weak D call: TRBD1 (6 bases). V gave up 4 bases and J gave up 3 bases, with 9 bases separating them. The germline V gene encodes CDR1 SGHDN and CDR2 FVKESK. The CDR3 has 13 residues. CDR3 DNA sequence: TGTGCCAGCAGCCCCGGGACACACTATGGCTACACCTTC. This sequence encodes CASSPGTHYGYTF. Variable domain in full (rest from reference TRBV14 and TRBJ1-2): EAGVTQFPSHSVIEKGQTVTLRCDPISGHDNLYWYRRVMGKEIKFLLHFVKESKQDESGMPNNRFLAERTGGTYSTLKVQPAELEDSGVYFCASSPGTHYGYTFGSGTRLTVV.

V gene TRBV28 combines with J gene TRBJ1-4; 9 nucleotides align to TRBD1. Looked up from germline, CDR1 is MDHEN and CDR2 is SYDVKM. CDR3 size: 15 residues. Losses at the gene ends were 5 bases for V and 8 bases for J; bases not matched to a gene: 9. Written as DNA, the CDR3 is TGTGCCAGCAGTGCCCCCGGGACAGGGTTCGAAAAACTGTTTTTT. It translates to CASSAPGTGFEKLFF. The full variable domain, in which reference TRBV28 and TRBJ1-4 provide the parts outside the CDR3, is DVKVTQSSRYLVKRTGEKVFLECVQDMDHENMFWYRQDPGLGLRLIYFSYDVKMKEKGDIPEGYSVSREKKERFSLILESASTNQTSMYLCASSAPGTGFEKLFFGSGTQLSVL.

V usage is TRBV6-1 and J usage is TRBJ2-1, with TRBD2 matching 7 bases. V was pared by 0 bases and J by 6 bases, with 17 bases of the junction left unmatched. CDR1 MNHNS and CDR2 SASEGT come from the germline V gene. The length of the CDR3 is 19 residues. This CDR3 is CASSEALRGFAGVLNEQFF. The CDR3 DNA sequence: TGTGCCAGCAGTGAAGCGCTTCGGGGCTTCGCGGGAGTGCTCAATGAGCAGTTCTTC.

CDR3 in DNA: TGTGCCAGTAGTGCAGAGACAGGGAGCTACGAGCAGTACTTC. This encodes CASSAETGSYEQYF. The genes are TRBV19 and TRBJ2-7; 7 bases are a match to TRBD1. The CDR3 runs 14 residues. V lost 5 bases and J lost 3; bases outside the gene matches: 7. Per the germline V gene, CDR1 is LNHDA and CDR2 is SQIVND (reference sequence). The full variable domain, completed using reference TRBV19 and TRBJ2-7, is DGGITQSPKYLFRKEGQNVTLSCEQNLNHDAMYWYRQDPGQGLRLIYYSQIVNDFQKGDIAEGYSVSREKKESFPLTVTSAQKNPTAFYLCASSAETGSYEQYFGPGTRLTVT.

V gene TRBV6-5 combines with J gene TRBJ2-7; possibly TRBD2 for D (5 bases). The germline CDR1 and CDR2 sequences are MNHEY and SVGAGI. V dropped 0 bases and J dropped 3 bases, with 12 bases sitting between them. The CDR3 extends over 15 amino acids. CDR3 sequence reads: CASSYSGSARYEQYF. For the CDR3, the DNA is TGTGCCAGCAGTTACTCGGGGAGTGCCCGCTACGAGCAGTACTTC.

The chain links TRBV7-2 to TRBJ2-2, with D possibly being TRBD2 (6 bases). Germline lookup yields CDR1 SGHTA and CDR2 FQGNSA. V was cut by 1 base and J by 1 base, with 7 bases left in between. The length of the CDR3 is 15 residues. CDR3 sequence reads: CASSLGGVNTGELFF. CDR3 sequence (DNA): TGTGCCAGCAGCTTAGGGGGGGTGAACACCGGGGAGCTGTTTTTT. The full variable domain, its missing parts supplied by reference TRBV7-2 and TRBJ2-2, is GAGVSQSPSNKVTEKGKDVELRCDPISGHTALYWYRQSLGQGLEFLIYFQGNSAPDKSGLPSDRFSAERTGGSVSTLTIQRTQQEDSAVYLCASSLGGVNTGELFFGEGSRLTVL.

The V and J genes are TRBV7-8 and TRBJ2-3; 9 bases fit TRBD1. The CDR3 is made up of 15 amino acids. Germline V CDR1 and CDR2: SGHVS, FQNEAQ. Trimming at V came to 3 bases and at J to 4 bases, leaving 5 bases not matched to a gene. The CDR3 reads CASSFGTGTSDTQYF. As DNA, the CDR3 is TGTGCCAGCAGCTTTGGGACAGGGACGTCAGATACGCAGTATTTT.

The chain employs TRBV6-5 and TRBJ2-7, with D unclear. Trimming stripped 2 bases from V and 0 bases from J, with 5 bases between. CDR3 size: 13 residues. Looked up from germline, CDR1 is MNHEY and CDR2 is SVGAGI. CDR3 residues: CASSYRSSYEQYF. Here the CDR3 DNA reads TGTGCCAGCAGTTACAGGAGCTCCTACGAGCAGTACTTC.

This clone was detected once. The V and J genes are TRBV11-2 and TRBJ2-7, with D perhaps matching TRBD1 (5 bases). The CDR3 covers 13 residues. Trimming shortened V by 6 bases and J by 3 bases, and 12 bases separated the two germline ends. The germline gives CDR1 SGHAT, CDR2 FQNNGV. The CDR3 here is CASRRTPDYEQYF. For the CDR3, the DNA is TGTGCCAGCAGGAGGACACCCGACTACGAGCAGTACTTC.

The V and J genes are TRBV29-1 and TRBJ2-3; 7 nucleotides line up with TRBD1. The CDR3 has 16 residues. J was trimmed by 7 bases and V by 0 bases; bases with no gene match: 13. Germline-derived CDR1 and CDR2 are SQVTM and ANQGSEA. The CDR3 protein is CSVEDGEEGQINTQYF. DNA of the CDR3: TGCAGCGTTGAAGACGGCGAAGAGGGACAGATTAATACGCAGTATTTT.

The V call is TRBV5-1, the J call TRBJ1-1; D is possibly TRBD1 (5 bases). The CDR3 has 15 residues. V dropped 0 bases and J dropped 5 bases, with 14 bases sitting between them. Germline-derived CDR1 and CDR2 are SGHRS and YFSETQ. DNA of the CDR3: TGCGCCAGCAGCTTGGAGTCAGGGAAATTTACTGAAGCTTTCTTT. This encodes CASSLESGKFTEAFF. The variable domain in full, completed from reference TRBV5-1 and TRBJ1-1, reads KAGVTQTPRYLIKTRGQQVTLSCSPISGHRSVSWYQQTPGQGLQFLFEYFSETQRNKGNFPGRFSGRQFSNSRSEMNVSTLELGDSALYLCASSLESGKFTEAFFGQGTRLTVV.

V and J are TRBV2 and TRBJ1-5; 8 bases map to TRBD1. Unmatched junction bases numbered 6, after V lost 3 bases and J lost 5 bases. The CDR3 runs to 15 residues. Germline V gene data show CDR1 as SNHLY and CDR2 as FYNNEI. The CDR3 protein is CASSETGEDYQPQHF. The CDR3 bases are TGTGCCAGCAGTGAGACAGGGGAGGATTATCAGCCCCAGCATTTT.

The rearrangement uses TRBV2 and TRBJ2-7; 7 nucleotides align to TRBD1. CDR1 and CDR2 (germline): SNHLY, FYNNEI. The CDR3 is made up of 10 amino acids. The V gene end was trimmed by 6 bases and the J gene end by 11 bases; junction bases not matched to a gene: 4. CDR3 DNA sequence: TGTGCCAGCAGCGCCGGGACAGAGTACTTC. This gives the protein CASSAGTEYF.

The J gene is TRBJ2-5, the V gene TRBV7-9; D may be TRBD1 (7 bases). This CDR3 is built from 15 residues. V was pared by 5 bases and J by 1 base, with 14 bases between. CDR1 and CDR2 from the germline V gene are SEHNR and FQNEAQ (reference sequence). CDR3 in amino acids: CASSTDREAQETQYF. The CDR3 nucleotides are TGTGCCAGCAGCACAGACAGGGAGGCCCAAGAGACCCAGTACTTC.

A single count supports this clone. The rearrangement uses TRBV4-1 and TRBJ2-7; 11 bases map to TRBD1. This CDR3 has 15 residues. Germline V lookup: CDR1 MGHRA, CDR2 YSYEKL. V was pared by 3 bases and J by 7 bases, with 8 bases of the junction left unmatched. CDR3 sequence: CASSHPGQGGWEQYF. In nucleotides, the CDR3 is TGCGCCAGCAGCCACCCGGGACAGGGGGGATGGGAGCAGTACTTC.

V and J are TRBV6-1 and TRBJ2-5; 9 bases are a match to TRBD2. CDR3 length: 14 amino acids. CDR1 and CDR2 from the germline V gene are MNHNS and SASEGT. The J segment lost 6 bases and the V segment lost 7 bases, leaving 9 bases of the junction unmatched. CDR3 region: CASTLSGGPKTQYF. The CDR3 coding sequence is TGTGCCAGCACCTTGAGCGGGGGGCCTAAGACCCAGTACTTC.

The genes are TRBV9 and TRBJ2-1, with TRBD2 identical over 7 bases. J gave up 0 bases and V 4 bases, and 4 bases lay outside the gene matches. The germline V gene has CDR1 SGDLS and CDR2 YYNGEE. This CDR3 is 15 amino acids long. The CDR3 sequence: CASSLSGNSYNEQFF. CDR3 nucleotides: TGTGCCAGCAGCCTGAGCGGGAACTCCTACAATGAGCAGTTCTTC. The whole variable domain, filled in from reference TRBV9 and TRBJ2-1, reads DSGVTQTPKHLITATGQRVTLRCSPRSGDLSVYWYQQSLDQGLQFLIQYYNGEERAKGNILERFSAQQFPDLHSELNLSSLELGDSALYFCASSLSGNSYNEQFFGPGTRLTVL.